This T cell receptor beta chain is drawn from a study of shared clonotypes between healthy human individuals. Clones were read by immunoSEQ multiplex PCR, and TCRdb kept only the in-frame ones, dropping some. This repertoire shows approximately 1.9 million clones, roughly 93% found once; its top ten account for about 1.7%. This clone was observed once. Naive CD8 cells comprised CD45RO-negative, CCR7-positively selected cells, excluding terminally differentiated effector memory CD45RA+ cells. The sequenced sample consisted of naive CD8+ T cells from PBMCs. The sequence was collected from a man aged 18 to 29 in good health. Some clones in this sample may be carry-over from other donors' samples.

DNA of the CDR3: TGCGCCAGCAGCCAAGATAGGATCACGGGGGCCAACGTCCTGACTTTC. It yields the protein CASSQDRITGANVLTF. The V gene is TRBV4-1, the J gene TRBJ2-6; D is uncertain. With 0 bases removed from V and 4 bases from J, the gap between germline ends came to 10 bases. CDR3 length equals 16 residues. Looked up from germline, CDR1 is MGHRA and CDR2 is YSYEKL.